This TCR beta chain was sequenced during a study of blood T cell repertoires in COVID-19. Study-wide background: Samples representing acute and convalescent COVID-19 were sourced from the United States, Italy and Spain. PBMCs, B-cell-depleted T cells, or T cells were the source of the cDNA or gDNA that made up the material.

The CDR3 sequence is 14 residues long. Per the germline V gene, CDR1 is SGHRS and CDR2 is YFSETQ. With 7 bases removed from V and 1 base from J, the gap between germline ends came to 14 bases. Only in-frame clones appear in the TCRdb table, and some are missing; sequencing was by immunoSEQ multiplex PCR. The data hold under 450,000 clones, with around 89% observed a single time. Sequenced sample: peripheral blood. The chain is built from TRBV5-1 and TRBJ1-1, with a weak D call TRBD1 (6 bases). The source of this sequence is a woman aged 45-59 years with COVID-19, enrolled during active disease. The CDR3 region has the DNA TGCGCCAGCCGTCCTGGGACATCGAACACTGAAGCTTTCTTT. Encoded protein: CASRPGTSNTEAFF.